These 32 T cell receptor beta chains share one sample of origin, sequenced in a study of blood T cell repertoires in COVID-19 (dated by TCRdb to 2020 to 2022). Receptors were amplified or captured by the immunoSEQ multiplex PCR assay. The table was pulled from immuneACCESS by TCRdb, which kept in-frame rearrangements only. Such tables lose some clones; where checked, under half of the loss comes from unresolved V genes, and the rest has no known cause. Recorded for this sample are 390,000 or so clones; 75% to 90% of them occurred a single time. Of the sample, approximately 5.4% is held by the ten largest clones. The specimen was PBMCs or T cells enriched from blood (not recorded which). The receptors come from a woman aged 50 to 60 who had recovered from COVID-19.

Points on this clone: The DNA is left out, because the CDR3 cannot be placed on it with certainty; the CDR3 is given as TCRdb lists it. The V and J genes are TRBV5-1 and TRBJ2-2; TRBD1, as called in the table, went unchecked against the DNA. The CDR3 is 13 residues long, ends included. Germline CDR1 SGHRS, CDR2 YFSETQ. The CDR3: CASSWGSGTGMFF.

The V gene is TRBV11-2, the J gene TRBJ1-1; 7 bases are a match to TRBD1. Germline V lookup: CDR1 SGHAT, CDR2 FQNNGV. The CDR3 is 14 residues long. Germline trimming cut 4 bases from V and 4 bases from J; bases unmatched to any gene: 6. CDR3 DNA sequence: TGTGCCAGCAGCTCTTCGACAGGGATCACTGAAGCTTTCTTT. This encodes CASSSSTGITEAFF.

The chain carries TRBV6-2 or TRBV6-3 and TRBJ2-1, with 12 bases matching TRBD2. The CDR3 is made up of 15 amino acids. With V trimmed by 1 base and J by 9 bases, 4 bases remained unmatched. Germline V gene lookup returns CDR1 MNHEY and CDR2 SVGEGT. The CDR3, as DNA: TGTGCCAGCAGTTACTGGACTAGCGGGGACAGTGAGCAGTTCTTC. Residues: CASSYWTSGDSEQFF.

This chain links TRBV27 with TRBJ1-2; D ambiguous. V lost 4 bases and J lost 4, with 10 bases in between. CDR3 length: 13 residues. CDR1 and CDR2 (germline): MNHEY, SMNVEV (reference sequence). In DNA form, the CDR3 reads TGTGCCAGCAGTTCAAGCGGAACCTATGGCTACACCTTC. Amino acids: CASSSSGTYGYTF.

The chain uses TRBV19 and TRBJ1-2, with D possibly TRBD1 on 6 matching bases. V lost 6 bases and J lost 3, with 20 bases in between. CDR1 is LNHDA, CDR2 SQIVND, per germline (reference sequence). The length of the CDR3 is 16 residues. The CDR3 loop reads CASSSARTDNYYGYTF. CDR3 sequence (DNA): TGTGCCAGTAGCAGTGCCCGGACAGATAATTACTATGGCTACACCTTC.

In this sample, this clone turned up once. The J gene is TRBJ1-1, the V gene TRBV19; tentative D call: TRBD1 (6 bases). Germline CDR1 LNHDA, CDR2 SQIVND (reference sequence). V lost 3 bases and J 8 bases, leaving 13 bases between the germline ends. The CDR3 contains 13 residues. CDR3 coding DNA: TGTGCCAGTAGTATCGAATATCAGGGGGAAGCTTTCTTT. Translation: CASSIEYQGEAFF.

The chain carries TRBV13 and TRBJ1-2, with 9 positions matching TRBD1. CDR1 PRHDT and CDR2 FYEKMQ come from the germline V gene (reference sequence). The CDR3 is 16 amino acids. V shed 5 bases and J 1 base; nucleotides not matched to a gene: 8. Written as DNA, the CDR3 is TGTGCCAGCAGCCCCGGGACAGGGAAAAGTAACTATGGCTACACCTTC. Translation gives CASSPGTGKSNYGYTF.

This chain links TRBV10-1 with TRBJ1-2; 9 bases align to TRBD1. CDR1 WNHNN and CDR2 SYGVQD come from the germline V gene (reference sequence). Trimming removed 8 bases from V and 3 bases from J; junction bases left unmatched: 4. This CDR3 is built from 13 residues. CDR3: CASHRQGDYGYTF. CDR3 sequence (DNA): TGCGCCAGCCATAGACAGGGGGACTATGGCTACACCTTC.

The V and J genes are TRBV19 and TRBJ1-5, with D unresolved. This CDR3 contains 14 residues. Germline CDR1 LNHDA, CDR2 SQIVND (reference sequence). V gave up 0 bases and J gave up 10 bases, with 13 bases separating them. As DNA, the CDR3 is TGTGCCAGTAGTATAGAGACTGTTGGAGGACCCCAGCATTTT. Its protein product is CASSIETVGGPQHF.

The count of this clone is one. The chain combines TRBV13 with TRBJ1-2, with D maybe TRBD1 (6 bases). V was clipped by 10 bases and J by 5 bases, with 20 bases between them. CDR3 length: 14 residues. The V gene's germline CDR1 is PRHDT and CDR2 FYEKMQ (reference sequence). DNA for the CDR3: TGTGCCACCACTACGCTTGGGACACTTTATGGCTACACCTTC. It translates to CATTTLGTLYGYTF.

V is TRBV12-3 or TRBV12-4 and J is TRBJ1-2, with D uncertain. CDR3 length: 12 amino acids. Trimming removed 6 bases at V and 7 bases at J, with 12 bases between. In nucleotides, the CDR3 is TGTGCCAGCAGCAGAACAGTCGGTGGCTACACCTTC. Its translation is CASSRTVGGYTF.

This chain uses TRBV7-9 with TRBJ2-7; 9 positions match TRBD1. Germline-derived CDR1 and CDR2 are SEHNR and FQNEAQ (reference sequence). This CDR3 has 14 residues. J lost 6 bases, V lost 5 bases, and 8 bases had no gene match. Here the CDR3 DNA reads TGTGCCAGCAGCCCTGGACAGGGGCCCTCCGAGCAGTACTTC. The encoded protein is CASSPGQGPSEQYF.

The table lists this clone with a count of one. This rearrangement joins TRBV4-1 to TRBJ1-4; D unresolved. Per the germline V gene, CDR1 is MGHRA and CDR2 is YSYEKL. CDR3 length equals 14 residues. With 2 bases removed from V and 11 bases from J, the gap between germline ends came to 15 bases. In DNA form, the CDR3 reads TGCGCCAGCAGCCAAAGGAGGGAGTTCCCTAAACTGTTTTTT. Protein: CASSQRREFPKLFF.

This clone occurred once. The chain joins TRBV6-1 to TRBJ2-7; 12 bases line up with TRBD1. The junction had 2 bases not matched to a gene; V was cut back by 0 bases and J by 8 bases. Germline V gene sequence: CDR1 MNHNS, CDR2 SASEGT. The CDR3 contains 14 residues. The CDR3 nucleotides are TGTGCCAGCAGTGAAGCGGGACAGGGGGCGAAGCAGTACTTC. Its translation: CASSEAGQGAKQYF.

As DNA, the CDR3 is TGTGCCAGCAGCGAACTAGGGACAGAGAGCTCCTACAATGAGCAGTTCTTC. Translation gives CASSELGTESSYNEQFF. The chain is built from TRBV7-9 and TRBJ2-1; 7 nucleotides agree with TRBD1. J gave up 0 bases and V 5 bases, and 10 bases lay outside the gene matches. The CDR3 length is 17 residues. CDR1 and CDR2 (germline): SEHNR, FQNEAQ (reference sequence).

The chain carries TRBV3-1 (or the pseudogene TRBV3-2) and TRBJ1-2; D not certain. The V end lost 4 bases, the J end lost 7 bases, and 10 bases lay between the germline ends. CDR3 size: 12 residues. CDR1 is LGHDT, CDR2 YNNKEL, per germline (reference sequence). CDR3 region: CASSRETGGYTF. The CDR3 DNA follows: TGTGCCAGCAGCCGAGAAACGGGTGGCTACACCTTC.

The chain uses TRBV3-1 (or the pseudogene TRBV3-2) and TRBJ1-1; D unresolved. Germline V CDR1 and CDR2: LGHDT, YNNKEL (reference sequence). This CDR3 is built from 12 residues. V was pared by 0 bases and J by 11 bases, with 10 bases between. The CDR3 bases are TGTGCCAGCAGCCAAGACTCAGCGGAGGCTTTCTTT. Its translation: CASSQDSAEAFF.

The chain joins TRBV11-1 to TRBJ2-1; D is undetermined. The germline gives CDR1 SGHAT, CDR2 FQDESV (reference sequence). The CDR3 is 12 amino acids. V lost 2 bases and J lost 8, with 7 bases in between. The CDR3 sequence: CASSLNPDEQFF. The CDR3, as DNA: TGTGCCAGCAGCTTAAATCCCGATGAGCAGTTCTTC.

This clone has just one count. The chain couples TRBV6-1 to TRBJ2-5, with unresolved D. Trimming stripped 2 bases from V and 1 base from J, with 11 bases between. The CDR3 covers 15 residues. Germline CDR1 and CDR2: MNHNS and SASEGT. CDR3 bases: TGTGCCAGCAGTGAACTCGGCGGTTTCCAAGAGACCCAGTACTTC. It specifies CASSELGGFQETQYF.

V gene TRBV11-3 combines with J gene TRBJ2-7; the match to TRBD2 covers 8 bases. V trimming: 1 base; J trimming: 9 bases; junction bases outside the gene matches: 5. The germline V gene encodes CDR1 SGHNT and CDR2 YENEEA. The CDR3 covers 13 residues. The CDR3: CASSLGERERQYF. The CDR3, as DNA: TGTGCCAGCAGCTTAGGCGAGCGGGAGAGGCAGTACTTC. Variable domain in full (rest from reference TRBV11-3 and TRBJ2-7): EAGVVQSPRYKIIEKKQPVAFWCNPISGHNTLYWYLQNLGQGPELLIRYENEEAVDDSQLPKDRFSAERLKGVDSTLKIQPAELGDSAVYLCASSLGERERQYFGPGTRLTVT.

The chain has TRBV19 and TRBJ1-6; tentative D call: TRBD1 (5 bases). The CDR3 is made up of 15 amino acids. Germline V gene sequence: CDR1 LNHDA, CDR2 SQIVND (reference sequence). V lost 5 bases and J 10 bases, leaving 18 bases between the germline ends. The CDR3 nucleotides read TGTGCCAGTAGTGCTCCTCGGGGGAAGGGATCACCCCTCCACTTT. It encodes CASSAPRGKGSPLHF.

V usage is TRBV19 and J usage is TRBJ1-2; 12 bases fit TRBD1. The length of the CDR3 is 14 residues. Per the germline V gene, CDR1 is LNHDA and CDR2 is SQIVND (reference sequence). J lost 5 bases, V lost 3 bases, and 1 base had no gene match. The DNA for the CDR3 is TGTGCCAGTAGTATGGGACAGGGGGCATATGGCTACACCTTC. Amino acid sequence: CASSMGQGAYGYTF.

A few counts support this clone. V usage is TRBV27 and J usage is TRBJ2-7; a weak D match, TRBD2 (5 bases). Trimming cost V 3 bases and J 6 bases, with 12 bases left between them. The CDR3 sequence is 13 residues long. The germline V gene encodes CDR1 MNHEY and CDR2 SMNVEV (reference sequence). CDR3 region: CASSFRRGFEQYF. The CDR3 DNA follows: TGTGCCAGCAGTTTTAGGCGCGGGTTCGAGCAGTACTTC.

This rearrangement joins TRBV7-9 to TRBJ2-2; 9 bases are a match to TRBD2. The CDR3 is made up of 16 amino acids. V dropped 5 bases and J dropped 4; count of bases not matched to a gene: 8. CDR1 and CDR2 (germline): SEHNR, FQNEAQ (reference sequence). CDR3 region: CASSPSAREGTGELFF. Here the CDR3 DNA reads TGTGCCAGCAGCCCTTCGGCGCGGGAGGGCACCGGGGAGCTGTTTTTT.

V and J are TRBV14 and TRBJ2-1; 11 bases align to TRBD2. CDR1 is SGHDN, CDR2 FVKESK, per germline. V shed 4 bases and J 5 bases; nucleotides not matched to a gene: 7. The CDR3 runs 16 residues. CDR3 in amino acids: CASSREGLAVNNEQFF. As DNA, the CDR3 is TGTGCCAGCAGCCGTGAGGGACTAGCGGTTAACAATGAGCAGTTCTTC.

The J gene is TRBJ1-2, the V gene TRBV19; a weak D match, TRBD1 (6 bases). This CDR3 has 13 amino acids. Trimming removed 7 bases from V and 4 bases from J, with 13 bases in between. CDR1 is LNHDA, CDR2 SQIVND, per germline (reference sequence). CDR3 region: CASTKTGTYGYTF. The CDR3 coding sequence is TGTGCCAGTACCAAAACAGGGACCTATGGCTACACCTTC.

A word on this clone: At one of its ends the junction is not consistent with the germline gene, which may arise from a read error. The chain joins TRBV6-5 to TRBJ2-7; 7 bases line up with TRBD2. The CDR3 spans 15 residues. Germline V gene lookup returns CDR1 MNHEY and CDR2 SVGAGI. The CDR3 loop is CASSYSGTISNEQYF. CDR3 DNA sequence: TGTGCCAGCAGTTACTCCGGGACTATCTCCAACGAGCAGTACTTC.

This clone showed up just a few times. The V gene is TRBV19, the J gene TRBJ1-6, with TRBD1 matching 10 bases. The V gene's germline CDR1 is LNHDA and CDR2 SQIVND (reference sequence). The CDR3 length is 14 residues. The V segment lost 4 bases and the J segment 14 bases; nucleotides outside the gene matches: 8. Here the CDR3 DNA reads TGTGCCAGTAGTACGGTGACAGGGGGCCCGACCCTCCACTTT. Amino acids: CASSTVTGGPTLHF.

The chain is built from TRBV27 and TRBJ2-1; 7 nucleotides agree with TRBD1. The CDR3 sequence is 15 residues long. V dropped 5 bases and J dropped 5; count of bases not matched to a gene: 9. CDR1 MNHEY and CDR2 SMNVEV come from the germline V gene (reference sequence). This CDR3 is CASSARDSRDNEQFF. Here the CDR3 DNA reads TGTGCCAGCAGTGCCCGGGACAGCCGAGACAATGAGCAGTTCTTC.

The chain employs TRBV7-8 and TRBJ1-5; 7 bases align to TRBD1. This CDR3 spans 16 amino acids. Germline V gives CDR1 SGHVS, CDR2 FQNEAQ. With 0 bases clipped from V and 6 bases from J, the junction kept 8 bases outside the gene matches. CDR3 loop: CASSLAPGGSGQPQHF. The CDR3 coding sequence is TGTGCCAGCAGCTTAGCGCCAGGGGGTAGCGGTCAGCCCCAGCATTTT.

Worth noting for this clone: Other nucleotide sequences in the sample specify the same CDR3. The chain joins TRBV19 to TRBJ1-1; D is unclear. The V gene's germline CDR1 is LNHDA and CDR2 SQIVND (reference sequence). Trimming left V 5 bases short and J 0 bases short, with 10 bases between. CDR3 length equals 14 residues. The CDR3: CASSPGYLNTEAFF. CDR3 DNA: TGTGCCAGTAGTCCCGGGTACCTGAACACTGAAGCTTTCTTT.

This clone was detected a few times. This rearrangement joins TRBV5-1 to TRBJ2-3; TRBD1 matches at 9 bases. The ends lost 7 bases at V and 2 bases at J; junction bases unmatched: 5. Germline loops: CDR1 SGHRS, CDR2 YFSETQ. This CDR3 spans 14 amino acids. The CDR3 here is CASGTGRATDTQYF. For the CDR3, the DNA is TGCGCCAGCGGGACAGGGAGGGCCACAGATACGCAGTATTTT.